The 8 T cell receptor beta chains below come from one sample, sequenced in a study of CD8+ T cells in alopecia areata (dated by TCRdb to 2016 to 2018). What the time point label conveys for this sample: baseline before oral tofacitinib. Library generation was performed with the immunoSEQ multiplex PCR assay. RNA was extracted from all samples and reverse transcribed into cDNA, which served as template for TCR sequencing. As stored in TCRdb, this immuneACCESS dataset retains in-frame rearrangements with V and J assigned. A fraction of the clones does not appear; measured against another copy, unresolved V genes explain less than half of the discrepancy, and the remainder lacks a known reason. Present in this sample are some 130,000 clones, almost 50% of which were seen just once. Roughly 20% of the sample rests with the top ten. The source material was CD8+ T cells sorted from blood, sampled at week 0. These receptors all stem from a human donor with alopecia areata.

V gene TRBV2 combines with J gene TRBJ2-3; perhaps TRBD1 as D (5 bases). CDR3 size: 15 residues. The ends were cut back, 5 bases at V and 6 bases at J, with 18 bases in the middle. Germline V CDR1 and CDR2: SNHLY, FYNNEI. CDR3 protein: CASSKLQDYGDTQYF. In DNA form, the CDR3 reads TGTGCCAGCAGTAAATTACAGGATTATGGGGATACGCAGTATTTT.

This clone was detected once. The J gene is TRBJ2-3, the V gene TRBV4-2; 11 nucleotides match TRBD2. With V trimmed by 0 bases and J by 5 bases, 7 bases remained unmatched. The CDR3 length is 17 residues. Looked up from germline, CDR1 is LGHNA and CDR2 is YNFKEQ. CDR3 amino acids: CASSQDSSGGAIDTQYF. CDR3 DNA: TGTGCCAGCAGCCAAGACAGTAGCGGGGGGGCCATAGATACGCAGTATTTT.

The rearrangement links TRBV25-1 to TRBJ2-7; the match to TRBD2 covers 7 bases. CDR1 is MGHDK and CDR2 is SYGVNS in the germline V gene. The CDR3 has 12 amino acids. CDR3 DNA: TGTGTCCCAGCGGGGAAAAGTTACGAGCAGTACTTC. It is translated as CVPAGKSYEQYF.

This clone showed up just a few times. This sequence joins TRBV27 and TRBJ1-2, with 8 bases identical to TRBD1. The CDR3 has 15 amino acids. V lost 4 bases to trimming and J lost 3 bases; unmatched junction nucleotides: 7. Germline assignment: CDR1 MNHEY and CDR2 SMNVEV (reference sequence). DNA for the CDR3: TGTGCCAGCAGTTCCGGACAGGGAAGGTACTATGGCTACACCTTC. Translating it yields CASSSGQGRYYGYTF.

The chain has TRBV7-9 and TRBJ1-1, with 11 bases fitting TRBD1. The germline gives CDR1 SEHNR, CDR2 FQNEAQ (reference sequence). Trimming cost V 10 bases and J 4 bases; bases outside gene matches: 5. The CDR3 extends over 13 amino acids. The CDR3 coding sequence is TGTGCCACCTCCGGGACAGGGGGCACTGAAGCTTTCTTT. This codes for CATSGTGGTEAFF.

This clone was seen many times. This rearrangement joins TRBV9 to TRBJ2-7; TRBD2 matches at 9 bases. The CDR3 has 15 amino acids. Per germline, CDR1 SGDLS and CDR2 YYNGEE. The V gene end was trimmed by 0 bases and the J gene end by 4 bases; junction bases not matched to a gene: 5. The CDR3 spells CASSVGPSGEYEQYF. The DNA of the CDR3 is TGTGCCAGCAGCGTAGGCCCTAGCGGGGAATACGAGCAGTACTTC.

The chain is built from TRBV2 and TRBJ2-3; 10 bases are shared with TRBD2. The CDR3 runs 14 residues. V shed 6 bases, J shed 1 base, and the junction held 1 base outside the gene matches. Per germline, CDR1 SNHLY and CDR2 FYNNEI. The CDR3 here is CASSLAGGTDTQYF. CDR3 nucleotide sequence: TGTGCCAGCAGCCTAGCGGGGGGCACAGATACGCAGTATTTT.

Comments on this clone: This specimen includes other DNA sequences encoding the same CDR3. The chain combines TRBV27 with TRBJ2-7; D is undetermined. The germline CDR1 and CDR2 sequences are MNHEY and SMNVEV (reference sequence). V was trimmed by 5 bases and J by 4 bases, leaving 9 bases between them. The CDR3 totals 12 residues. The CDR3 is CASSATGYEQYF. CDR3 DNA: TGTGCCAGCAGTGCAACTGGGTACGAGCAGTACTTC.